This T cell receptor (beta chain) was retrieved from a study of T-cell memory formation after mild COVID-19. The overall study: Largely donor-specific sequence clusters came from a couple of donors.

The CDR3 has 14 amino acids. V was clipped by 1 base and J by 2 bases, with 7 bases between them. Germline CDR1 reads SGHAT; CDR2 reads FQNNGV. TCRdb analysed the 5' RACE reads with MiXCR anew, one entry per CDR3 protein. The repertoire holds a few hundred thousand distinct CDR3 sequences, with 20% to 25% as singletons. Study-wide points: CD4+ contracting clones were mainly CM and EM; CD8+ ones, EMRA.

There are many counts of this clonotype. Its antigen is unidentified. The sample taken for sequencing was PBMCs or a T cell subset sorted from them (not recorded which). The chain combines TRBV11-2 with TRBJ2-3; D gene ambiguous. The clonotype comes from a young man who had mild COVID-19 (a few samples of this study predate the infection). Cell type and time point are not known. The CDR3 DNA reads TGTGCCAGCAGCTTAGTTGCCCCCACAGATACGCAGTATTTT. It is translated as CASSLVAPTDTQYF.